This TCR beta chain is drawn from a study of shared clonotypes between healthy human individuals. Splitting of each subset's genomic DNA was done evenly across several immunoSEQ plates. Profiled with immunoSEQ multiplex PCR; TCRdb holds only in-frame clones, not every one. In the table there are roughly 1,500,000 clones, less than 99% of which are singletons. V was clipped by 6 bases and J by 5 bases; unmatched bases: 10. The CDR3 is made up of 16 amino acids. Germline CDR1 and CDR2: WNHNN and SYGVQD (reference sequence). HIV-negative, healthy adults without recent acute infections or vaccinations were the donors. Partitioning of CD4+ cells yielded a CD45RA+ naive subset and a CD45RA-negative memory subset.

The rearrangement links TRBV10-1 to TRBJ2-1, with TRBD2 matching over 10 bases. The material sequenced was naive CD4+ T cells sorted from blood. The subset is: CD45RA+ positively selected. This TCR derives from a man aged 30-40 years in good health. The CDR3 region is CASSRQRTSGNNEQFF. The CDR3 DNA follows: TGCGCCAGCAGCAGACAACGTACTAGCGGGAACAATGAGCAGTTCTTC.